These T cell receptor beta chains were read from a single sample in a study of control samples from healthy donors and cancer patients. Only in-frame clones appear in the TCRdb table, and some are missing; sequencing was by immunoSEQ multiplex PCR. The repertoire consists of 100,000 to 150,000 clones, with roughly 92% occurring once and the leading ten covering 5.5%. Sequenced input: blood. These TCRs come from a man aged 18-30 years in good health. Both conserved end residues are part of each CDR3. The D gene is left open where the match is weak. Rows may omit the clone size; those that give it use once, few, many or a size class.

CASSDRGSYEQYF TGTGCCAGCAGCGACAGGGGCTCCTACGAGCAGTACTTC TRBJ2-7 13 TRBV5-5 - TRBD1
CATRGDTGETQYF TGTGCCACGAGAGGGGATACGGGGGAGACCCAGTACTTC TRBJ2-5 13 TRBV19 - -
CASSPRDEGSPLHF TGTGCCAGTAGCCCACGAGACGAGGGTTCACCCCTCCACTTT TRBJ1-6 14 TRBV19 - -
CAWSVRIGVNTEAFF TGTGCCTGGAGTGTACGTATAGGGGTGAACACTGAAGCTTTCTTT TRBJ1-1 15 TRBV30 - -
CASSGEETQYF TGTGCCAGCAGTGGCGAAGAGACCCAGTACTTC TRBJ2-5 11 TRBV6-6 - -
CSVEDRGLAGGSTDTQYF TGCAGCGTTGAAGATCGGGGCCTAGCGGGGGGCAGCACAGATACGCAGTATTTT TRBJ2-3 18 TRBV29-1 - TRBD2
CASSSITGTDTQYF TGCGCCAGCAGCTCAATAACAGGGACAGATACGCAGTATTTT TRBJ2-3 14 TRBV5-1 - -
CASSMFGGSTNEKLFF TGTGCCAGTAGTATGTTCGGGGGATCAACTAATGAAAAACTGTTTTTT TRBJ1-4 16 TRBV19 - -
CASSLDPSRYYEQYF TGTGCCAGCAGCCTGGACCCATCACGTTACTACGAGCAGTACTTC TRBJ2-7 15 TRBV11-2 - -
CASSARGTAAYTF TGTGCCAGCAGTGCTAGGGGGACCGCGGCCTACACCTTC TRBJ1-2 13 TRBV12-3/TRBV12-4 - -
CASAGSHMNTEAFF TGTGCCAGCGCAGGGTCCCACATGAACACTGAAGCTTTCTTT TRBJ1-1 14 TRBV6-5 - -
CASRLRGDQETQYF TGTGCAAGTCGCTTACGGGGGGATCAAGAGACCCAGTACTTC TRBJ2-5 14 TRBV12-2 - -
CASSVAGGTTDTQYF TGTGCCAGCAGCGTAGCGGGTGGGACGACAGATACGCAGTATTTT TRBJ2-3 15 TRBV9 - -
CASSLRQGKGTEAFF TGTGCCAGCAGTTTGAGACAGGGGAAAGGGACTGAAGCTTTCTTT TRBJ1-1 15 TRBV27 - TRBD1
CASSGQGRNEAFF TGTGCCAGCAGCGGACAGGGTAGGAATGAAGCTTTCTTT TRBJ1-1 13 TRBV2 - TRBD1
CASSGERGIYNEQFF TGTGCCAGCAGCGGAGAGCGGGGGATTTACAATGAGCAGTTCTTC TRBJ2-1 15 TRBV9 - TRBD2
CASSLGGTDTQYF TGCGCCAGCAGCTTGGGGGGCACAGATACGCAGTATTTT TRBJ2-3 13 TRBV5-1 - -
CASSPGTGATGELFF TGTGCCAGCAGCCCGGGGACAGGGGCCACCGGGGAGCTGTTTTTT TRBJ2-2 15 TRBV7-9 once TRBD1
CASSLLVRDSPLHF TGTGCCAGCAGCTTGTTGGTCAGGGATTCACCCCTCCACTTT TRBJ1-6 14 TRBV5-5 - -
CASRPRQARAGELFF TGTGCCAGCAGACCTCGACAGGCCAGGGCCGGGGAGCTGTTTTTT TRBJ2-2 15 TRBV11-2 - -
CASSDTLGREGSYEQYF TGTGCCAGCAGTGACACCCTTGGCAGGGAGGGCTCCTACGAGCAGTACTTC TRBJ2-7 17 TRBV6-4 - TRBD2
CASSKAWGKNIQYF TGTGCCAGCAGCAAGGCCTGGGGCAAAAACATTCAGTACTTC TRBJ2-4 14 TRBV11-2 - -
CASSLAGRVPNEQFF TGTGCCAGCAGCTTAGCTGGCAGGGTCCCCAATGAGCAGTTCTTC TRBJ2-1 15 TRBV5-4 - -
CASSLTLGDTQYF TGTGCCAGCAGCTTAACGCTGGGAGATACGCAGTATTTT TRBJ2-3 13 TRBV7-3 - -
CASSLDRGRSLYEQYF TGTGCCAGCAGCTTGGATCGAGGCAGGTCACTTTACGAGCAGTACTTC TRBJ2-7 16 TRBV5-6 - -
CASSVTGVGGNTIYF TGCGCCAGCAGCGTGACAGGGGTCGGGGGAAACACCATATATTTT TRBJ1-3 15 TRBV5-1 - TRBD1
CASSTPRGNTEAFF TGTGCCAGCTCAACCCCTCGGGGGAACACTGAAGCTTTCTTT TRBJ1-1 14 TRBV18 - -
CASSPRWDSSPYGYTF TGTGCCAGCAGCCCACGATGGGACAGCAGTCCCTATGGCTACACCTTC TRBJ1-2 16 TRBV9 - TRBD1
CASSRGPEGGYTF TGTGCCAGCAGTCGTGGACCTGAGGGTGGCTACACCTTC TRBJ1-2 13 TRBV12-3/TRBV12-4 - -